These 9 T cell receptor beta chains originate from one sample sequenced in a study of T cells in Graves' hyperthyroidism and ophthalmopathy (dated by TCRdb to between 2018 and 2021). The library was prepared using multiplex PCR. The sequencer listed for this sample is Illumina HiSeq 2000. The TCR beta CDR3 regions were amplified from RNA transcripts. The TCR CDR3 was subjected to a first round of RT-PCR using the HTBI primer set and the Qiagen OneStep RT-PCR kit. Starting from the raw public reads, TCRdb applied fastp trimming at Q25, assembled clones with MiXCR and retained in-frame beta chains. A single entry per CDR3 protein holds the most common genes and DNA from its merged rows. This sample gives more than 300,000 distinct CDR3 sequences in total; about 14% of them show up just once. About 19% of the sample is taken by the ten largest. Sequenced sample: blood. The receptors originated from a woman aged 30 to 39 with Graves' ophthalmopathy.

This clonotype appeared many times. The V and J genes are TRBV12-3 or TRBV12-4 and TRBJ1-1; 8 bases fit TRBD1. The CDR3 runs to 15 residues. Losses at the gene ends were 7 bases for V and 5 bases for J; bases not matched to a gene: 12. CDR3 in DNA: TGTGCCAGCACTTATCCAACAGGGGGGCCGACTGAAGCTTTCTTT. Its translation: CASTYPTGGPTEAFF.

This chain uses TRBV12-3 or TRBV12-4 with TRBJ1-5; 7 bases fit TRBD1. The CDR3 totals 14 residues. The ends lost 6 bases at V and 3 bases at J; junction bases unmatched: 5. CDR3 nucleotide sequence: TGTGCCAGCAGCCAACAGGGGCCCAATCAGCCCCAGCATTTT. This gives the protein CASSQQGPNQPQHF.

This clonotype was seen at least ten times. This chain connects TRBV7-3 to TRBJ2-3, with 7 bases aligning to TRBD2. Unmatched junction bases numbered 7, after V lost 5 bases and J lost 2 bases. From germline, CDR1 is SGHTA and CDR2 FQGTGA. This CDR3 comprises 15 residues. This chain's CDR3 is CASSRSGALTDTQYF. The CDR3 DNA reads TGTGCCAGCAGCCGAAGCGGGGCCCTCACAGATACGCAGTATTTT.

The rearrangement links TRBV13 to TRBJ2-6; D not resolved. V gave up 5 bases and J gave up 0 bases, with 8 bases separating them. Germline V gene sequence: CDR1 PRHDT, CDR2 FYEKMQ (reference sequence). The CDR3 is 15 amino acids. CDR3: CASSPYGSGANVLTF. CDR3 in DNA: TGTGCCAGCAGCCCATACGGCTCTGGGGCCAACGTCCTGACTTTC. Full variable domain (missing parts from reference TRBV13 and TRBJ2-6): AAGVIQSPRHLIKEKRETATLKCYPIPRHDTVYWYQQGPGQDPQFLISFYEKMQSDKGSIPDRFSAQQFSDYHSELNMSSLELGDSALYFCASSPYGSGANVLTFGAGSRLTVL.

This clonotype was seen repeatedly, ten times or more. The V and J genes are TRBV5-1 and TRBJ2-5, with 7 positions matching TRBD2. The CDR3 has 14 amino acids. Germline V gives CDR1 SGHRS, CDR2 YFSETQ. The V segment lost 1 base and the J segment 3 bases; nucleotides outside the gene matches: 3. The CDR3 spells CASSLWGGEETQYF. CDR3 in DNA: TGCGCCAGCAGCTTGTGGGGGGGAGAAGAGACCCAGTACTTC. Using reference TRBV5-1 and TRBJ2-5 for the parts outside the CDR3, the full variable domain is KAGVTQTPRYLIKTRGQQVTLSCSPISGHRSVSWYQQTPGQGLQFLFEYFSETQRNKGNFPGRFSGRQFSNSRSEMNVSTLELGDSALYLCASSLWGGEETQYFGPGTRLLVL.

The V call is TRBV6-2 or TRBV6-3, the J call TRBJ2-5, with D unresolved. The CDR3 loop spans 15 amino acids. Germline CDR1 is MNHEY and CDR2 is SVGEGT. V was trimmed by 5 bases and J by 4 bases, leaving 17 bases between them. The CDR3, as DNA: TGTGCCAGCAGTCCGAACCTCCTAGAGCGAGAGACCCAGTACTTC. Translating gives CASSPNLLERETQYF.

The table lists this clonotype with many counts. The V gene is TRBV6-5, the J gene TRBJ1-4; no clear D. The length of the CDR3 is 15 residues. The V gene's germline CDR1 is MNHEY and CDR2 SVGAGI. The ends were cut back, 2 bases at V and 0 bases at J, with 7 bases in the middle. The CDR3 DNA sequence: TGTGCCAGCAGTTACCAGAAAGCAACTAATGAAAAACTGTTTTTT. This sequence encodes CASSYQKATNEKLFF.

This clonotype was picked up many times. The rearrangement links TRBV3-1 to TRBJ2-3; 10 bases are a match to TRBD2. The CDR3 spans 17 residues. Unmatched junction bases numbered 7, after V lost 4 bases and J lost 0 bases. Germline-derived CDR1 and CDR2 are LGHDT and YNNKEL (reference sequence). The CDR3 coding sequence is TGTGCCAGCAGCCCCTTCATACTAGCGGGGAGCACAGATACGCAGTATTTT. Translating gives CASSPFILAGSTDTQYF.

This clonotype was seen many times. The gene calls are TRBV2 and TRBJ1-5, with D unresolved. The V and J ends lost 4 bases and 5 bases respectively, with 9 bases between them. This CDR3 is 13 amino acids long. Germline CDR1 reads SNHLY; CDR2 reads FYNNEI. The CDR3 coding sequence is TGTGCCAGCAGTGGCGCGTCTGATCAGCCCCAGCATTTT. This codes for CASSGASDQPQHF. Looking up the rest from reference TRBV2 and TRBJ1-5 gives the full variable domain: EPEVTQTPSHQVTQMGQEVILRCVPISNHLYFYWYRQILGQKVEFLVSFYNNEISEKSEIFDDQFSVERPDGSNFTLKIRSTKLEDSAMYFCASSGASDQPQHFGDGTRLSIL.